This is a list of T cell receptor beta chains from one sample in a study of cytomegalovirus exposure and HLA in healthy donors. Some clones are missing from TCRdb's copy, which holds only in-frame ones; the method was immunoSEQ multiplex PCR. The sample consists of about 94,000 clones, nearly 80% of them appearing once. Sequencing was done on a sample of PBMCs. The receptors come from a woman aged 40-49 years in good health and CMV-seronegative. Both conserved end residues are part of each CDR3. Each record gives: J gene, clone size, D gene, V gene, CDR3 protein, CDR3 DNA. The D gene is left open where the match is weak. The listing skips clone size in some rows; elsewhere it reads once, few, many or a size class.

>TRBJ1-2|.|.|TRBV4-2
CASSQDGYGYTF
TGTGCCAGCAGCCAAGACGGCTATGGCTACACCTTC
>TRBJ2-7|.|.|TRBV7-3
CASSLGPSGEQYF
TGTGCCAGCAGCTTGGGCCCCTCGGGGGAGCAGTACTTC
>TRBJ2-5|once|TRBD2|TRBV7-3
CASSPSGTGGETQYF
TGTGCCAGCAGCCCAAGCGGGACGGGAGGGGAGACCCAGTACTTC
>TRBJ2-7|few|.|TRBV12-5
CASGFGQTEAYEQYF
TGTGCTAGTGGTTTTGGACAGACAGAAGCCTACGAGCAGTACTTC
>TRBJ2-7|many|.|TRBV7-6
CASSPDTNEQYF
TGTGCCAGCAGCCCAGACACCAACGAGCAGTACTTC
>TRBJ1-5|few|.|TRBV6-5
CASRGAGSNQPQHF
TGTGCCAGCAGGGGGGCCGGGAGCAATCAGCCCCAGCATTTT
>TRBJ2-7|.|.|TRBV5-1
CASSLLPDSYEQYF
TGCGCCAGCAGCTTGCTCCCAGATTCCTACGAGCAGTACTTC
>TRBJ2-5|.|.|TRBV7-2
CASRALGLGKETQYF
TGTGCCAGCCGCGCGCTCGGACTTGGAAAAGAGACCCAGTACTTC
>TRBJ1-5|.|TRBD1|TRBV6-5
CASRRTGPNQPQNF
TGTGCCAGCAGGCGGACAGGACCCAATCAGCCCCAGAATTTT
>TRBJ1-4|.|.|TRBV4-3
CASSQDRGFNEKLFF
TGCGCCAGCAGCCAAGATCGCGGCTTTAATGAAAAACTGTTTTTT
>TRBJ2-1|.|.|TRBV7-2
CASSLGTSNEQFF
TGTGCCAGCAGCTTAGGAACCAGCAATGAGCAGTTCTTC
>TRBJ1-6|.|.|TRBV30
CAWSVPGNNSPLHF
TGTGCCTGGAGTGTTCCAGGGAATAATTCACCCCTCCACTTT
>TRBJ1-2|.|.|TRBV19
CASSIEGESLYGYTF
TGTGCCAGTAGTATAGAAGGGGAATCACTTTATGGCTACACCTTC
>TRBJ1-3|.|.|TRBV5-1
CASSLQGSSGNTIYF
TGCGCCAGCAGCTTACAGGGAAGCTCTGGAAACACCATATATTTT
>TRBJ2-5|.|TRBD2|TRBV15
CATSSGLAGDQETQYF
TGTGCCACCAGCAGCGGACTAGCGGGGGACCAAGAGACCCAGTACTTC
>TRBJ1-5|.|.|TRBV7-2
CASRLTGEQPQHF
TGTGCCAGCAGATTAACAGGAGAGCAGCCCCAGCATTTT
>TRBJ2-3|.|.|TRBV5-4
CASNRQPTDTQYF
TGTGCCAGCAACAGACAGCCCACAGATACGCAGTATTTT
>TRBJ1-1|.|.|TRBV14
CASSQHGTGNTEAFF
TGTGCCAGCAGCCAACACGGAACAGGGAACACTGAAGCTTTCTTT
>TRBJ1-2|.|TRBD1|TRBV7-4
CASSSGTENYGYTF
TGTGCCAGCAGCTCCGGGACAGAAAACTATGGCTACACCTTC
>TRBJ2-6|.|.|TRBV5-1
CASSLGPSSGANVLTF
TGCGCCAGCAGCTTGGGCCCTAGCTCTGGGGCCAACGTCCTGACTTTC
>TRBJ2-7|.|.|TRBV6-5
CASKQGTYEQYF
TGTGCCAGCAAACAGGGAACCTACGAGCAGTACTTC
>TRBJ2-1|.|TRBD2|TRBV19
CASSWGLASHEQFF
TGTGCCAGTAGTTGGGGACTAGCGTCACATGAGCAGTTCTTC